One and the same sample provided the 20 T cell receptor beta chains below, sequenced in a study of blood T cell repertoires in COVID-19. Profiling relied on immunoSEQ multiplex PCR, and the TCRdb table lists in-frame clones only, not all of them. The repertoire holds approximately 59,000 clones, with roughly 84% as singletons. The specimen sequenced was peripheral blood. Every receptor here comes from a man aged 40-55 years with active COVID-19.

V gene TRBV3-1 (or the pseudogene TRBV3-2) combines with J gene TRBJ2-7; no firm D call. With 5 bases removed from V and 7 bases from J, the gap between germline ends came to 15 bases. In germline, CDR1 is LGHDT, CDR2 YNNKEL (reference sequence). This CDR3 has 13 residues. The CDR3 loop is CASSSAHATEQYF. For the CDR3, the DNA is TGTGCCAGCAGCTCTGCCCATGCCACTGAGCAGTACTTC.

The V and J genes are TRBV24-1 and TRBJ2-5, with D perhaps matching TRBD2 (7 bases). Germline-derived CDR1 and CDR2 are KGHDR and SFDVKD. This CDR3 spans 14 amino acids. The ends were cut back, 1 base at V and 5 bases at J, with 10 bases in the middle. The DNA for the CDR3 is TGTGCCACCAGTGATTTCGAGGGGGGGGAGACCCAGTACTTC. This sequence encodes CATSDFEGGETQYF.

This clone has just one count. The chain has TRBV7-8 and TRBJ1-1, with a tentative D call TRBD1 (5 bases). This CDR3 has 14 residues. Germline CDR1 and CDR2: SGHVS and FQNEAQ. V dropped 3 bases and J dropped 0 bases, with 8 bases sitting between them. The DNA of the CDR3 is TGTGCCAGCAGCTTGGACACGTTGAACACTGAAGCTTTCTTT. It is translated as CASSLDTLNTEAFF.

The V and J genes are TRBV24-1 and TRBJ2-3, with 8 bases lining up with TRBD1. Trimming took 1 base from V and 1 from J; bases not matched to a gene: 3. The CDR3 runs 16 residues. Germline V gene data show CDR1 as KGHDR and CDR2 as SFDVKD. The CDR3 spells CATSDFRGRGTDTQYF. The CDR3 nucleotides read TGTGCCACCAGTGATTTCAGGGGGCGCGGCACAGATACGCAGTATTTT.

The rearrangement uses TRBV11-3 and TRBJ2-1; possible D gene TRBD1, 6 bases. The V gene's germline CDR1 is SGHNT and CDR2 YENEEA. The CDR3 totals 13 residues. The ends were cut back, 4 bases at V and 5 bases at J, with 9 bases in the middle. CDR3 in DNA: TGTGCCAGCAGCTGGGGGCCTCACAATGAGCAGTTCTTC. It encodes CASSWGPHNEQFF.

The rearrangement joins TRBV19 to TRBJ2-5, with TRBD2 as a possible D gene (7 bases). The CDR3 consists of 14 residues. The V gene's germline CDR1 is LNHDA and CDR2 SQIVND (reference sequence). The V end lost 3 bases, the J end lost 5 bases, and 13 bases lay between the germline ends. CDR3 nucleotides: TGTGCCAGTAGTATGGGGGGGGCTGAGGAGACCCAGTACTTC. This codes for CASSMGGAEETQYF. Drawing the rest from reference TRBV19 and TRBJ2-5, the complete variable domain is DGGITQSPKYLFRKEGQNVTLSCEQNLNHDAMYWYRQDPGQGLRLIYYSQIVNDFQKGDIAEGYSVSREKKESFPLTVTSAQKNPTAFYLCASSMGGAEETQYFGPGTRLLVL.

This clone is termed medium-sized (0.01 to 0.1%). V is TRBV7-9 and J is TRBJ1-6, with D possibly TRBD1 on 6 matching bases. CDR1 is SEHNR and CDR2 is FQNEAQ in the germline V gene (reference sequence). V was clipped by 5 bases and J by 6 bases, with 14 bases between them. CDR3 length: 15 residues. The CDR3 region is CASSPTQGSNSPLHF. CDR3 DNA: TGTGCCAGCAGCCCGACACAGGGATCTAATTCACCCCTCCACTTT.

This chain joins TRBV6-1 and TRBJ2-3; TRBD1 is a possible D gene (6 bases). This CDR3 contains 16 residues. The V gene lost 2 bases and the J gene lost 1 base, with 13 bases spanning the gap. Germline-derived CDR1 and CDR2 are MNHNS and SASEGT. CDR3 sequence: CASSELGAGGTDTQYF. Written as DNA, the CDR3 is TGTGCCAGCAGTGAATTGGGGGCCGGGGGCACAGATACGCAGTATTTT.

The chain carries TRBV5-4 and TRBJ2-7, with 12 bases that match TRBD2. The V segment lost 4 bases and the J segment 2 bases; nucleotides outside the gene matches: 7. The CDR3 runs to 16 residues. Germline V gene sequence: CDR1 SGHNT, CDR2 YYREEE (reference sequence). The CDR3 nucleotides read TGTGCCAGCAGCGTGGGACTAGCGGGTGCTCCCTACGAGCAGTACTTC. As protein: CASSVGLAGAPYEQYF.

V and J are TRBV2 and TRBJ1-5, with a tentative D call TRBD1 (5 bases). The germline gives CDR1 SNHLY, CDR2 FYNNEI. V was clipped by 0 bases and J by 6 bases, with 12 bases between them. The CDR3 consists of 15 residues. CDR3 sequence: CASSEARGAGQPQHF. In DNA form, the CDR3 reads TGTGCCAGCAGTGAAGCAAGGGGAGCGGGTCAGCCCCAGCATTTT.

This chain connects TRBV4-1 to TRBJ2-1; 7 bases match TRBD2. The germline CDR1 and CDR2 sequences are MGHRA and YSYEKL. J lost 7 bases, V lost 0 bases, and 9 bases had no gene match. This CDR3 is built from 16 residues. The chain's CDR3 is CASSQDGRGGPNEQFF. CDR3 nucleotides: TGCGCCAGCAGCCAAGATGGAAGGGGAGGGCCAAATGAGCAGTTCTTC.

This chain joins TRBV4-1 and TRBJ2-7; D is possibly TRBD2 (6 bases). CDR3 size: 14 residues. From germline, CDR1 is MGHRA and CDR2 YSYEKL. Trimming pared 4 bases from V and 0 bases from J, leaving 10 bases between. CDR3 residues: CASSPRDSSYEQYF. The CDR3 region has the DNA TGCGCCAGCAGCCCCCGGGACTCCTCCTACGAGCAGTACTTC.

This rearrangement joins TRBV10-3 to TRBJ2-7; D remains unclear. CDR1 is ENHRY, CDR2 SYGVKD, per germline. Trimming shortened V by 3 bases and J by 12 bases, and 12 bases separated the two germline ends. This CDR3 has 11 amino acids. CDR3 in amino acids: CAISDENWAYF. CDR3 bases: TGTGCCATCAGTGATGAGAATTGGGCGTACTTC.

The chain couples TRBV19 to TRBJ1-3; 7 bases map to TRBD1. CDR3 length: 13 amino acids. The V gene end was trimmed by 7 bases and the J gene end by 4 bases; junction bases not matched to a gene: 4. CDR1 LNHDA and CDR2 SQIVND come from the germline V gene (reference sequence). For the CDR3, the DNA is TGTGCCAGTACCCCGACAGGGGGAAACACCATATATTTT. This codes for CASTPTGGNTIYF.

The V and J genes are TRBV7-9 and TRBJ2-5; no reliable D call. V was trimmed by 6 bases and J by 1 base, leaving 12 bases between them. CDR1 and CDR2 from the germline V gene are SEHNR and FQNEAQ (reference sequence). The CDR3 consists of 14 residues. The CDR3 region has the DNA TGTGCCAGCAGTCCCCCTCTTCCCCAAGAGACCCAGTACTTC. Translation: CASSPPLPQETQYF.

V is TRBV27 and J is TRBJ2-1; 8 bases match TRBD1. J was trimmed by 12 bases and V by 3 bases; bases with no gene match: 13. The CDR3 spans 15 residues. Germline lookup yields CDR1 MNHEY and CDR2 SMNVEV (reference sequence). The CDR3 spells CASSLGQGAVYGQFF. DNA for the CDR3: TGTGCCAGCAGTTTGGGGCAGGGGGCCGTATACGGGCAGTTCTTC.

V gene TRBV9 combines with J gene TRBJ2-1; D possibly corresponds to TRBD2 (6 bases). Per germline, CDR1 SGDLS and CDR2 YYNGEE. Trimming stripped 1 base from V and 7 bases from J, with 18 bases between. The CDR3 has 16 residues. The CDR3 reads CASSVREVSDLNEQFF. CDR3 DNA: TGTGCCAGCAGCGTAAGGGAGGTCAGTGATTTGAATGAGCAGTTCTTC.

The CDR3 DNA sequence: TGTGCTATTAATACTTACAGGACCGATAGCAATCAGCCCCAGCATTTT. Its protein is CAINTYRTDSNQPQHF. The chain joins TRBV12-5 to TRBJ1-5; a weak D match, TRBD1 (5 bases). Trimming removed 10 bases at V and 0 bases at J, with 19 bases between. The CDR3 is 16 amino acids. Germline CDR1 is LGHNT and CDR2 is FRNRAP.

V and J are TRBV21-1 and TRBJ2-1; the table gives TRBD2 as D, unverified against the DNA. TRBV21-1 counts as a pseudogene. The CDR3 runs to 15 residues. CDR3 nucleotide sequence: TGTGCCAGCAACGATAGCGGGTGTCTACATGATGAGCAGTTCTTC. Encoded protein: CASNDSGCLHDEQFF.

This sequence joins TRBV28 and TRBJ1-2, with 8 bases aligning to TRBD1. CDR3 length: 14 amino acids. Trimming cost V 6 bases and J 2 bases; bases outside gene matches: 5. The germline V gene has CDR1 MDHEN and CDR2 SYDVKM. Here the CDR3 reads CASSLRTGNYGYTF. The CDR3 DNA follows: TGTGCCAGCAGCCTACGGACAGGGAACTATGGCTACACCTTC.